The text below deals with one TCR beta chain. Antigen: not known. A much more abundant neighbour one base away suggests this may be a read error. For the diagnoses, clinical symptoms, serum thyroxine and TRAb, thyroid ultrasound and orbital computed tomography were used. This entry comes from a study of T cells in Graves' hyperthyroidism and ophthalmopathy. In the study overall: The initial diagnosis was the point when peripheral blood was collected, ahead of any treatment.

Study findings and constraints: Blood samples included most of the expanded thyroid clonotypes exceeding 0.001. Median prediction lead before ophthalmopathy onset was around seven months with the model.

TCR beta CDR3 regions were amplified from RNA transcripts. The TCR CDR3 first-round RT-PCR relied on the HTBI primer set. TCRdb ran MiXCR on the multiplex PCR reads and lists one entry per CDR3 protein. The profile shows about 200,000 distinct CDR3 sequences, under 20% of them singletons. Material: blood. This receptor was taken from a man aged 50-60 years with Graves' hyperthyroidism.

Here the CDR3 reads CAWSGTGLTMYF. The CDR3 coding sequence is TGTGCCTGGAGTGGGACAGGGCTCACCATGTATTTT. This chain connects TRBV30 to TRBJ1-3; 8 bases agree with TRBD1. The germline V gene encodes CDR1 GTSNPN and CDR2 SVGIG (reference sequence). The length of the CDR3 is 12 residues.